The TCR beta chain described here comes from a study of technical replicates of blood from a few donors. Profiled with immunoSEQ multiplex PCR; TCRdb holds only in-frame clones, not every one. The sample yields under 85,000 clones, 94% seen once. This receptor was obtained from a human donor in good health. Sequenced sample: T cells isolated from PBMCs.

CDR3 protein: CASSQGQGARGKLFF. The CDR3 nucleotides are TGTGCCAGCAGTCAGGGACAGGGGGCGAGGGGCAAACTGTTTTTT. J is TRBJ1-4 and V is TRBV6-6, with 12 bases that match TRBD1. Germline V gives CDR1 MNHNY, CDR2 SVGAGI (reference sequence). V trimming: 5 bases; J trimming: 11 bases; junction bases outside the gene matches: 9. The CDR3 is 15 residues long.